This TCR beta chain comes out of a study of early T cells in non-severe SARS-CoV-2 infection (dated by TCRdb to the early 2020s). A note on the overall study: Because TCR sequencing relied on bulk RNA taken from unsorted whole blood, pairing of alpha and beta chains was not possible.

This was a case-control study nested in a cohort of healthcare workers in London, UK, who had nasopharyngeal swab PCR tests and blood samples taken every week. Healthcare workers were recruited during the week of the UK lockdown, between 23 and 31 March 2020, and followed weekly for up to roughly 16 weeks. This clonotype was recorded a few times. The antigen it binds to is not known. Base qualities are missing; no much larger clone stands one base away. Receptors were amplified or captured by 5' RACE. Data came from a NextSeq 500. In the TCR library protocol, unique molecular identifiers were attached to individual cDNA molecules to correct for PCR bias and sequencing error. TCR alpha and beta chains were both sequenced, and the abundances of alpha and beta sequences in each sample were closely correlated with each other. The paper's processing steps were these. Decombinator V4 was used to annotate the V gene, J gene and CDR3 of the TCR sequences. TCRs were defined as expanded if a significant change between any two time points was detected under a Poisson model with p below 0.0001. TCR abundances were normalised to the total number of TCRs sequenced in each sample and reported as counts per million. MAIT TCRs were defined by TRAV1-2 paired with TRAJ12, TRAJ20 or TRAJ33, and iNKT TCRs by TRAV10 paired with TRAJ18. VDJdb, accessed 1 November 2021, was searched for CMV, EBV and SARS-CoV-2 annotated TCRs, with TCRs annotated for multiple antigens excluded. In-frame beta chains were kept once TCRdb had trimmed the public reads at Q25 with fastp and called clones with MiXCR. Entries that share a CDR3 protein sequence are merged under the most common genes and DNA. These V and J calls are TCRdb output, not the study's own analysis. The sample includes 45,000 to 75,000 distinct CDR3 sequences, with about 12% observed a single time. Around 4.7% of the sample is taken by the ten largest.

V is trimmed back by 5 bases and J by 2 bases, and the junction contains 3 bases that no gene match accounts for. According to the germline V gene (reference sequence), CDR1 reads SEHNR and CDR2 reads FQNEAQ. The CDR3, cysteine through phenylalanine, is 15 amino acids long. Only CDR3 DNA remains: 45 bases, in frame from the first base. Paper-wide results and their limitations: VDJdb matching was skewed toward anti-spike CD8 responses and likely underestimated virus-specific expansions by missing private and CD4 specificities.

This sequence originates from an adult who was a healthcare worker with PCR-confirmed SARS-CoV-2 infection or an uninfected control (not recorded which). The sample was whole blood. The chain joins TRBV7-9 to TRBJ2-1, and 10 junction bases match TRBD1. The CDR3 loop reads CASSPGQGTYNEQFF. The bases read TGTGCCAGCAGCCCGGGACAGGGGACCTACAATGAGCAGTTCTTC.